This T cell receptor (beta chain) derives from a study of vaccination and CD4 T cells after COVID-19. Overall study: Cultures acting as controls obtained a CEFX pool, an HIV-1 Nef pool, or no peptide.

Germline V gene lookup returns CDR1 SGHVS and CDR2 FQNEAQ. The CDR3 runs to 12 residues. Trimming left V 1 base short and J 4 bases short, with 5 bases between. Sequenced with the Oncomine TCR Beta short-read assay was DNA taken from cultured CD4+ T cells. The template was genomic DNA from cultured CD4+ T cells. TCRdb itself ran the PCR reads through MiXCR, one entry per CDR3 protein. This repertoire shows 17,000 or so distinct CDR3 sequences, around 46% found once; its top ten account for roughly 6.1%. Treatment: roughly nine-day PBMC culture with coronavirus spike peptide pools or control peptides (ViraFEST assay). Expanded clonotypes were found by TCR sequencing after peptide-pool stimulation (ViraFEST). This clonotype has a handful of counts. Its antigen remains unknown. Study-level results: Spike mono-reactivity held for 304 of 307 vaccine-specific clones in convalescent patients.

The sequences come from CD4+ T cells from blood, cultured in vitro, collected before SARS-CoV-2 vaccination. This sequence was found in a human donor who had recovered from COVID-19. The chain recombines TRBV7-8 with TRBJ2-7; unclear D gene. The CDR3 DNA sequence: TGTGCCAGCAGCTTAGAGGCTTACGAGCAGTACTTC. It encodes CASSLEAYEQYF.